A single sample is the source of the 21 T cell receptor beta chains below, sequenced in a study of neurological immune-mediated disorders. Via MiXCR, TCRdb re-called the 5' RACE reads, giving one row per CDR3 protein. The table has tens of thousands of distinct CDR3 sequences, about 2% seen once; the top ten hold 2.2%. Source material: PBMCs. These receptors originate from a woman between 35 and 50 years old with multiple sclerosis.

Ten or more counts support this clonotype. CDR3 DNA: TGCGCCAGTAGCGGGGGACAGGGATACGAGCAGTACTTC. This gives the protein CASSGGQGYEQYF. This chain links TRBV5-1 with TRBJ2-7; the D gene could be TRBD1 or TRBD2 (9 bases each). The CDR3 loop spans 13 amino acids. Germline values: CDR1 SGHRS, CDR2 YFSETQ. V lost 8 bases and J 4 bases, leaving 16 bases between the germline ends. Full variable domain (remainder filled in from reference TRBV5-1 and TRBJ2-7): KAGVTQTPRYLIKTRGQQVTLSCSPISGHRSVSWYQQTPGQGLQFLFEYFSETQRNKGNFPGRFSGRQFSNSRSEMNVSTLELGDSALYLCASSGGQGYEQYFGPGTRLTVT.

In its sample, this clonotype was seen many times. The chain couples TRBV2 to TRBJ1-5; D call uncertain. The germline V and J ends were trimmed by 8 bases and 2 bases, with 16 bases remaining between them. Germline CDR1 SNHLY, CDR2 FYNNEI. The CDR3 runs 15 residues. For the CDR3, the DNA is TGTGCCAGCGGTCGGAGAGATGGAGGCAATCAGCCCCAGCATTTT. This gives the protein CASGRRDGGNQPQHF. The whole variable domain, filled in from reference TRBV2 and TRBJ1-5, reads EPEVTQTPSHQVTQMGQEVILRCVPISNHLYFYWYRQILGQKVEFLVSFYNNEISEKSEIFDDQFSVERPDGSNFTLKIRSTKLEDSAMYFCASGRRDGGNQPQHFGDGTRLSIL.

This clonotype was counted at least ten times. The J gene is TRBJ1-6, the V gene TRBV7-2; TRBD1 matches 8 bases. The V gene's germline CDR1 is SGHTA and CDR2 FQGNSA. The V segment lost 5 bases and the J segment 9 bases; nucleotides outside the gene matches: 6. CDR3 length: 14 residues. CDR3: CASSRTGRGSPLHF. DNA of the CDR3: TGTGCCAGCAGCCGGACAGGGCGCGGTTCACCCCTCCACTTT.

This clonotype appeared many times. The rearrangement joins TRBV9 to TRBJ1-2; D is ambiguous. Germline V gene data show CDR1 as SGDLS and CDR2 as YYNGEE. There are 12 residues in the CDR3. V lost 3 bases, J lost 4 bases, and 7 bases lay in between. In DNA form, the CDR3 reads TGTGCCAGCAGCGCTCTAAGCTATGGCTACACCTTC. Translating it yields CASSALSYGYTF. Based on the CDR3 plus reference TRBV9 and TRBJ1-2, the full variable domain is DSGVTQTPKHLITATGQRVTLRCSPRSGDLSVYWYQQSLDQGLQFLIQYYNGEERAKGNILERFSAQQFPDLHSELNLSSLELGDSALYFCASSALSYGYTFGSGTRLTVV.

This clonotype was seen repeatedly, ten times or more. The chain has TRBV20-1 and TRBJ2-1, with 7 bases identical to TRBD2. Germline V gives CDR1 DFQATT, CDR2 SNEGSKA (reference sequence). The CDR3 runs 11 residues. The V gene end was trimmed by 2 bases and the J gene end by 15 bases; junction bases not matched to a gene: 7. CDR3 sequence: CSARLGGKAFF. The CDR3 coding sequence is TGCAGTGCTAGATTGGGGGGGAAAGCGTTCTTC.

This clonotype was counted at least ten times. V usage is TRBV21-1 and J usage is TRBJ2-5. TRBV21-1 is a pseudogene. This CDR3 is 15 amino acids long. This CDR3 reads CASSKALLGYETQYF. CDR3 sequence (DNA): TGTGCCAGCAGCAAAGCGCTTTTGGGTTATGAGACCCAGTACTTC.

This clonotype showed up many times. The rearrangement uses TRBV20-1 and TRBJ1-2; D may be TRBD1 (6 bases). The V end was cut by 0 bases, the J end by 9 bases, with 11 bases between. CDR1 and CDR2 from the germline V gene are DFQATT and SNEGSKA (reference sequence). The CDR3 covers 12 residues. CDR3 sequence (DNA): TGCAGTGCTAGAGATCCCACAGGGAGCTACACCTTC. Protein: CSARDPTGSYTF.

This clonotype came up many times. This chain links TRBV5-1 with TRBJ2-3; TRBD1 is a possible D gene (5 bases). CDR1 is SGHRS, CDR2 YFSETQ, per germline. The CDR3 consists of 16 residues. The germline V and J ends were trimmed by 0 bases and 4 bases, with 15 bases remaining between them. CDR3 region: CASSLAPGMTADTQYF. The CDR3, as DNA: TGCGCCAGCAGCTTGGCCCCAGGGATGACGGCAGATACGCAGTATTTT.

This clonotype was counted ten times or more. The rearrangement joins TRBV15 to TRBJ1-5; D is unclear. CDR3 length equals 12 residues. Trimming took 3 bases from V and 9 from J, leaving 9 bases between them. The V gene's germline CDR1 is LNHNV and CDR2 YYDKDF (reference sequence). CDR3 in DNA: TGTGCCACCAGCAGTTTGAAAGGGCCCCAGCATTTT. Amino acids: CATSSLKGPQHF.

This clonotype was seen repeatedly, ten times or more. The genes are TRBV15 and TRBJ2-7; a possible D gene is TRBD2 (6 bases). Germline lookup yields CDR1 LNHNV and CDR2 YYDKDF (reference sequence). Trimming stripped 3 bases from V and 5 bases from J, with 11 bases between. This CDR3 has 13 residues. CDR3 in amino acids: CATSSSRGNEQYF. The CDR3 DNA reads TGTGCCACCAGCAGCAGTCGGGGGAACGAGCAGTACTTC.

This clonotype was detected many times. CDR3 sequence: CSASGPTTEAFF. In nucleotides, the CDR3 is TGCAGTGCTAGTGGGCCAACCACTGAAGCTTTCTTT. The chain couples TRBV20-1 to TRBJ1-1; D is uncertain. V lost 3 bases, J lost 4 bases, and 9 bases lay in between. The CDR3 length is 12 residues. CDR1 is DFQATT and CDR2 is SNEGSKA in the germline V gene (reference sequence).

This clonotype was detected many times. The CDR3 sequence: CASSWGQGNTQYF. The CDR3 DNA follows: TGCGCCAGCAGCTGGGGACAGGGGAATACGCAGTATTTT. V is TRBV5-1 and J is TRBJ2-3; TRBD1 matches at 10 bases. Trimming at V came to 3 bases and at J to 7 bases, leaving 2 bases not matched to a gene. The germline V gene has CDR1 SGHRS and CDR2 YFSETQ. The CDR3 sequence is 13 residues long. The variable domain in full, completed from reference TRBV5-1 and TRBJ2-3, reads KAGVTQTPRYLIKTRGQQVTLSCSPISGHRSVSWYQQTPGQGLQFLFEYFSETQRNKGNFPGRFSGRQFSNSRSEMNVSTLELGDSALYLCASSWGQGNTQYFGPGTRLTVL.

This clonotype was observed many times. V usage is TRBV5-1 and J usage is TRBJ2-2; possibly TRBD2 for D (5 bases). The CDR3 spans 15 residues. Germline CDR1 and CDR2: SGHRS and YFSETQ. V was pared by 3 bases and J by 2 bases, with 11 bases between. The CDR3: CASSSSGVNTGELFF. DNA of the CDR3: TGCGCCAGCAGCTCCAGCGGTGTTAACACCGGGGAGCTGTTTTTT.

This clonotype has a count of ten or more. The gene calls are TRBV18 and TRBJ1-2, with no clear D. CDR3 length: 13 residues. Germline V gene data show CDR1 as KGHSH and CDR2 as LQKENI. V was cut by 6 bases and J by 3 bases, with 11 bases left in between. Here the CDR3 reads CASSTYGDYGYTF. The CDR3 DNA follows: TGTGCCAGCTCGACGTACGGAGACTATGGCTACACCTTC.

In this sample, this clonotype turned up many times. J is TRBJ2-7 and V is TRBV20-1; tentative D call: TRBD1 (6 bases). Germline-derived CDR1 and CDR2 are DFQATT and SNEGSKA (reference sequence). The V end was cut by 7 bases, the J end by 2 bases, with 9 bases between. The CDR3 runs 11 residues. The CDR3 reads CSVAGAYEQYF. The CDR3 DNA follows: TGCAGTGTTGCAGGGGCCTACGAGCAGTACTTC.

This clonotype was picked up many times. This chain uses TRBV5-1 with TRBJ1-3, with D tentatively TRBD1 (5 bases). CDR1 is SGHRS and CDR2 is YFSETQ in the germline V gene. Trimming removed 5 bases from V and 0 bases from J, with 15 bases in between. The CDR3 is 16 amino acids. The CDR3 DNA reads as TGCGCCAGCAGTTATGTTCCGGGGCCCTCTGGAAACACCATATATTTT. It specifies CASSYVPGPSGNTIYF.

This clonotype was counted ten times or more. The conserved final phenylalanine or tryptophan is absent from the CDR3, which likely points to a read error. V is TRBV10-2 and J is TRBJ1-2, with a possible D match to TRBD1 (5 bases). From germline, CDR1 is WSHSY and CDR2 SAAADI. The CDR3 totals 13 residues. V was pared by 4 bases and J by 1 base, with 7 bases between. CDR3 in amino acids: CASSGQFNYGYTC. The CDR3 DNA reads as TGCGCCAGCAGTGGACAGTTTAACTATGGCTACACCTGC.

This clonotype was picked up many times. The chain joins TRBV29-1 to TRBJ1-3; D uncertain. Germline CDR1 reads SQVTM; CDR2 reads ANQGSEA. The CDR3 runs to 13 residues. Trimming stripped 6 bases from V and 0 bases from J, with 9 bases between. In DNA, the CDR3 is TGCAGCGTCGTGACGGGCTCTGGAAACACCATATATTTT. Amino acid sequence: CSVVTGSGNTIYF.

The table lists this clonotype with many counts. The chain combines TRBV12-3 or TRBV12-4 with TRBJ1-2, with D possibly being TRBD1 (5 bases). V shed 7 bases and J shed 7 bases, with 16 bases lying between them. The CDR3 runs to 13 residues. DNA for the CDR3: TGTGCCAGCACTTCGGGGGGAGTGCGTGGCTACACCTTC. Amino acids: CASTSGGVRGYTF.

This clonotype was observed many times. The chain links TRBV12-3 or TRBV12-4 to TRBJ1-1; D gene uncertain. The CDR3 covers 15 residues. V dropped 3 bases and J dropped 4 bases, with 15 bases sitting between them. Written as DNA, the CDR3 is TGTGCCAGCAGTTTTTGGACGGGTCCCAGCACTGAAGCTTTCTTT. Protein: CASSFWTGPSTEAFF.

This clonotype was detected many times. The chain links TRBV5-1 to TRBJ2-5, with TRBD2 matching over 14 bases. Germline-derived CDR1 and CDR2 are SGHRS and YFSETQ. CDR3 length: 17 residues. J gave up 5 bases and V 0 bases, and 6 bases lay outside the gene matches. The CDR3 protein is CASSLVTSGGAGETQYF. The CDR3, as DNA: TGCGCCAGCAGCTTGGTGACTAGCGGGGGGGCCGGGGAGACCCAGTACTTC. Complete variable domain (other parts from reference TRBV5-1 and TRBJ2-5): KAGVTQTPRYLIKTRGQQVTLSCSPISGHRSVSWYQQTPGQGLQFLFEYFSETQRNKGNFPGRFSGRQFSNSRSEMNVSTLELGDSALYLCASSLVTSGGAGETQYFGPGTRLLVL.